This entry describes one T cell receptor beta chain. This entry comes from a study of blood T cell repertoires in COVID-19. In the original analysis: Estimation of nucleated cell counts was performed using reference gene primer amplification. The protocol was immunoSEQ multiplex PCR, while the TCRdb copy is restricted to in-frame clones and leaves out a portion. V and J calls and clone size are copied from that table; D and trimming were computed from the DNA. The table includes 400,000 to 550,000 clones, about 89% detected once. CDR1 MNHEY and CDR2 SMNVEV come from the germline V gene (reference sequence). J was trimmed by 3 bases and V by 5 bases; bases with no gene match: 10. The length of the CDR3 is 16 residues.

The TCR comes from a woman aged 25 to 39 with acute or convalescent COVID-19. The V gene is TRBV27, the J gene TRBJ1-5, with TRBD1 matching over 7 bases. Sequences were obtained from peripheral blood. CDR3 in amino acids: CASSPSDRRPNQPQHF. For the CDR3, the DNA is TGTGCCAGCAGTCCCTCGGACAGGAGACCCAATCAGCCCCAGCATTTT.